The T cell receptor (beta chain) described here comes from a study of blood T cell repertoires in COVID-19. Study-level background: Samples taken during acute and convalescent COVID-19 were collected in the United States, Italy and Spain. T cells, B-cell-depleted T cells, or PBMCs supplied cDNA or gDNA.

The CDR3 extends over 13 amino acids. V trimming: 8 bases; J trimming: 7 bases; junction bases outside the gene matches: 10. Authors' data handling: Reference gene primer amplification gave nucleated cell count estimates. TCRdb's table, derived via immunoSEQ multiplex PCR, lists solely in-frame clones and lacks some. The DNA gave D and trimming, while V, J and clone size come from that table. The sample consists of about 50,000 clones, over 90% of them appearing once. The sequence came from a human donor in a cohort sampled during active COVID-19. J is TRBJ1-2 and V is TRBV12-3 or TRBV12-4; 7 bases agree with TRBD1. Sequencing was carried out using peripheral blood. CDR3 sequence (DNA): TGTGCCAGCGGAGGACAGGTTCGAAGTGGCTACACCTTC. It encodes CASGGQVRSGYTF.